This T cell receptor (beta chain) was identified in a study of T cell repertoires in cytomegalovirus infection. At the level of the study: Matching HLA type, along with CMV infection, was indicated by public TCR beta signatures. Regarding the study as a whole: HLA-C-restricted CMV clonotypes gave the most frequent clonotype in two of eight donors. People with CMV and the relevant HLA were identified by cumulative public TCR beta family frequency.

The CDR3 length is 18 residues. V gave up 4 bases and J gave up 0 bases; unmatched junction bases: 9. Germline-derived CDR1 and CDR2 are SGHNT and YYREEE (reference sequence). The table lists this clonotype with many counts. Its specificity is unknown. In TCRdb, the reads were re-called with MiXCR into one record per CDR3 protein. Altogether around 210,000 distinct CDR3 sequences are present, 6% to 8% being singletons, with the ten largest covering less than 7.5%. This sequence joins TRBV5-4 and TRBJ2-5; TRBD2 agrees at 13 bases. The receptor's source is a human donor in good health (CMV status not recorded). Some clones in this sample may be carry-over from other donors' samples. The specimen sequenced was PBMCs. CDR3 region: CASSAGLAGPGNQETQYF. As DNA, the CDR3 is TGTGCCAGCAGCGCGGGACTAGCGGGGCCTGGCAACCAAGAGACCCAGTACTTC.